Listed below are T cell receptor beta chains from one sample, sequenced in a study of T-cell reconstitution after alpha-beta-depleted transplantation in children. TCRdb re-called the PCR reads through MiXCR, storing one row per CDR3 protein. The sample consists of roughly 200,000 distinct CDR3 sequences, about 6.3% of them appearing once. The specimen comprised PBMCs from the stem cell graft donor, sampled from the stem cell graft. These receptors were taken from a human donor who donated a stem cell graft to a child with Wiskott-Aldrich syndrome. The CDR3 runs from the conserved cysteine through the conserved F or W. D genes are given only for firm matches. Clone size is not always given. Where it is, it says once, few, many or a class for expanded clones.

TRBV27	TRBD2	-	TRBJ2-1	TGTGCCAGCAGTCCTAATACTTGGACTAGCGGGAGATGGTCCTACAATGAGCAGTTCTTC	CASSPNTWTSGRWSYNEQFF
TRBV29-1	-	many	TRBJ1-1	TGCAGCGCTAGCTATACAGACACTGAAGCTTTCTTT	CSASYTDTEAFF
TRBV25-1	TRBD1	many	TRBJ1-2	TGTGCCAGCGAACGGACAGGGAAACTGGATGGCTACACCTTC	CASERTGKLDGYTF
TRBV5-1	-	many	TRBJ2-6	TGCGCCAGCAGCTCAGGAAACAGGGCCGTCACTGGGGCCAACGTCCTGACTTTC	CASSSGNRAVTGANVLTF
TRBV15	TRBD2	many	TRBJ2-2	TGTGCCACCAGACCGACTAGCGGGACGAACACCGGGGAGCTGTTTTTT	CATRPTSGTNTGELFF
TRBV6-5	-	many	TRBJ2-5	TGTGCCAGCAGTTACTCGGGGGGCAGGGAGACCCAGTACTTC	CASSYSGGRETQYF
TRBV7-2	-	few	TRBJ1-1	TGTGCCAGCAGCCAGAGGAGGGGCTGGGGAGAAGCTTTCTTT	CASSQRRGWGEAFF
TRBV7-2	-	many	TRBJ2-2	TGTGCCAGCAGCTTAAATGGAGGATCCGGGGAGCTGTTTTTT	CASSLNGGSGELFF
TRBV14	-	-	TRBJ2-1	TGTGCCAGCAGCCCACTAGGTCTACTAACCCTTCGCGGAGGTGACAATGAGCAGTTCTTC	CASSPLGLLTLRGGDNEQFF
TRBV6-2/TRBV6-3	TRBD2	-	TRBJ2-1	TGTGCCAGCAGTCGTATCCCGGGACTAGCGGGAGAAAATGAGCAGTTCTTC	CASSRIPGLAGENEQFF
TRBV5-1	-	many	TRBJ2-1	TGCGCCAGCAGCTTGGAGGTAGCGGACCTATACAATGAGCAGTTCTTC	CASSLEVADLYNEQFF
TRBV5-1	-	many	TRBJ1-5	TGCGCCAGCAGCTTGGGGCCCCTAAATCAGCCCCAGCATTTT	CASSLGPLNQPQHF
TRBV4-3	-	many	TRBJ2-1	TGCGCCAGCAGCCAAATTCGGGGCTATGAGCAGTTCTTC	CASSQIRGYEQFF
TRBV5-1	-	many	TRBJ2-7	TGCGCCAGCAGCTTGGGACCGACCTACGAGCAGTACTTC	CASSLGPTYEQYF
TRBV5-1	-	many	TRBJ2-7	TGCGCCAGCAGCTTGGTACAGGGAGTTACCTACGAGCAGTACTTC	CASSLVQGVTYEQYF
TRBV6-1	TRBD1	many	TRBJ1-5	TGTGCCAGCAGTGCACACAGGGGTAGCAATCAGCCCCAGCATTTT	CASSAHRGSNQPQHF
TRBV9	TRBD1	many	TRBJ2-5	TGTGCCAGCAGCGCCCACAGGGGGGAGACCCAGTACTTC	CASSAHRGETQYF
TRBV6-2/TRBV6-3	TRBD1	many	TRBJ1-2	TGTGCCAGCAGTTACGGGGGACAGAACTATGGCTACACCTTC	CASSYGGQNYGYTF
TRBV7-9	-	-	TRBJ2-3	TGTGCCAGCAGCGGCCGGCAGGGCTACACAGATACGCAGTATTTT	CASSGRQGYTDTQYF
TRBV5-1	TRBD1	many	TRBJ1-5	TGCGCCAGCAGGGAAACAGGGGGCAATCAGCCCCAGCATTTT	CASRETGGNQPQHF
TRBV11-2	-	-	TRBJ2-2	TGTGCCAGCAGCTTAGAGGGCAGACCGACCACCGGGGAGCTGTTTTTT	CASSLEGRPTTGELFF
TRBV6-5	TRBD2	many	TRBJ2-3	TGTGCCAGCAGTTACCGAACTAGCGGCACAGATACGCAGTATTTT	CASSYRTSGTDTQYF
TRBV12-3/TRBV12-4	TRBD2	many	TRBJ2-2	TGTGCCAGCAGTTTATTATTTGGCGGGGGGGGAACCGGGGAGCTGTTTTTT	CASSLLFGGGGTGELFF
TRBV30	TRBD2	many	TRBJ2-3	TGTGCCTGGAGTGTACGTAGGACTAGCGGGGGGGCCACAGATACGCAGTATTTT	CAWSVRRTSGGATDTQYF
TRBV20-1	-	-	TRBJ1-5	TGCAGTGCTAGCCGGACAGTTACTCATAGCAATCAGCCCCAGCATTTT	CSASRTVTHSNQPQHF
TRBV24-1	TRBD1	few	TRBJ2-1	TGTGCCACCAGTGATAGGGACAGGGCATGGAAGAATGAGCAGTTCTTC	CATSDRDRAWKNEQFF
TRBV5-1	-	many	TRBJ2-1	TGCGCCAGCAGAGCTGGGGAGAACAATGAGCAGTTCTTC	CASRAGENNEQFF
TRBV25-1	-	-	TRBJ1-5	TGTGCCAGCAGCCCCCGCCCGGACATGGATCAGCCCCAGCATTTT	CASSPRPDMDQPQHF
TRBV7-2	TRBD2	once	TRBJ2-2	TGTGCCAGCAGCCCAAAACTACTAGCGGTGAACACCGGGGAGCTGTTTTTT	CASSPKLLAVNTGELFF
TRBV4-2	TRBD1	-	TRBJ2-6	TGTGCCAGCAGCCCCGACAGGGGGGCCGACTCTGGGGCCAACGTCCTGACTTTC	CASSPDRGADSGANVLTF
TRBV3-1	-	many	TRBJ2-7	TGTGCCAGCAGCACCGTGGGGGAGCAGTACTTC	CASSTVGEQYF
TRBV5-6	-	once	TRBJ2-1	TGTGCCAGCAGCCTCGGGCTTCACTATGAGCAGTTCTTC	CASSLGLHYEQFF
TRBV12-3/TRBV12-4	TRBD2	many	TRBJ2-7	TGTGCCAGCACCTTGGGAGGGGTCTCCTACGAGCAGTACTTC	CASTLGGVSYEQYF
TRBV11-2	-	many	TRBJ2-3	TGTGCCAGCAGCTTATTCCGAGGGGTTAGCACAGATACGCAGTATTTT	CASSLFRGVSTDTQYF
TRBV18	-	-	TRBJ1-1	TGTGCCAGCTCACCTATGGGGAAGAACACTGAAGCTTTCTTT	CASSPMGKNTEAFF
TRBV3-1	TRBD2	few	TRBJ2-1	TGTGCCAGCAGCCAAAGGTCCTTACTAGCGGGAGGGCCGTACAATGAGCAGTTCTTC	CASSQRSLLAGGPYNEQFF
TRBV5-1	-	many	TRBJ1-2	TGCGCCAGCAGCTTGGAGGCGGCTGGCTATGGCTACACCTTC	CASSLEAAGYGYTF